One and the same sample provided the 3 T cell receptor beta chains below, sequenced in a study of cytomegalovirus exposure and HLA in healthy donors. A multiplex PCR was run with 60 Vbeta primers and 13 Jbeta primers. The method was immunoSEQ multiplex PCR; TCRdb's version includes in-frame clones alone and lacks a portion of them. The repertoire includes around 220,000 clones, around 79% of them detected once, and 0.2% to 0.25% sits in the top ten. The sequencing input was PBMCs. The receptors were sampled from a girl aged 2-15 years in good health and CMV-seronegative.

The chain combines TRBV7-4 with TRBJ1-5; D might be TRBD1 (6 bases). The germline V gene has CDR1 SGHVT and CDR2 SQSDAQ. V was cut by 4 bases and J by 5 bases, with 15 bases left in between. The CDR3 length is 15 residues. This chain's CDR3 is CASSSRQVIDQPQHF. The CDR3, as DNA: TGTGCCAGCAGCTCCAGACAGGTGATTGATCAGCCCCAGCATTTT.

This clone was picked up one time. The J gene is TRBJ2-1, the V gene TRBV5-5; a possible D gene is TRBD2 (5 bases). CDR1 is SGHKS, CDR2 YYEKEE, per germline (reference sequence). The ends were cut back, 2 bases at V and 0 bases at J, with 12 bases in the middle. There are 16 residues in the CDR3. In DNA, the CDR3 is TGTGCCAGCAGCTTTGGACTCCAAAGCTCCTACAATGAGCAGTTCTTC. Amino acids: CASSFGLQSSYNEQFF.

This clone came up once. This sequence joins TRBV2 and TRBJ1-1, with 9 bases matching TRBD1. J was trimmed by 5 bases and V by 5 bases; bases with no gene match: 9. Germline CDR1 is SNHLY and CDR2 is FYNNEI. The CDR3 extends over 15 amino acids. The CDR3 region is CASSPAGQGITEAFF. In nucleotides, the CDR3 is TGTGCCAGCAGTCCAGCTGGACAGGGGATAACTGAAGCTTTCTTT.